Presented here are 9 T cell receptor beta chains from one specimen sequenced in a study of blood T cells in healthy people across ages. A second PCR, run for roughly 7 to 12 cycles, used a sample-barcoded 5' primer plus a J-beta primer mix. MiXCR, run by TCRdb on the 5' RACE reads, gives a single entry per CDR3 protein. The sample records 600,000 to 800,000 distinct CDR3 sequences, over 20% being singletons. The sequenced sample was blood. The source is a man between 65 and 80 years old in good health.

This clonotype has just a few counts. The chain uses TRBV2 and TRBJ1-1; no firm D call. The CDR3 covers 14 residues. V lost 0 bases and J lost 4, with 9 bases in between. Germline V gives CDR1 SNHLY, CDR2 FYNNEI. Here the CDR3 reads CASSEAYVSTEAFF. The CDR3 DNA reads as TGTGCCAGCAGTGAAGCGTACGTGAGCACTGAAGCTTTCTTT.

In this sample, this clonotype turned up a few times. CDR3 sequence (DNA): TGTGCCAGCCTCACCTACGAGGGGGAGCTGTTTTTT. It translates to CASLTYEGELFF. The chain employs TRBV25-1 and TRBJ2-2; D call uncertain. The germline gives CDR1 MGHDK, CDR2 SYGVNS. The CDR3 has 12 residues. The V end was cut by 8 bases, the J end by 8 bases, with 12 bases between.

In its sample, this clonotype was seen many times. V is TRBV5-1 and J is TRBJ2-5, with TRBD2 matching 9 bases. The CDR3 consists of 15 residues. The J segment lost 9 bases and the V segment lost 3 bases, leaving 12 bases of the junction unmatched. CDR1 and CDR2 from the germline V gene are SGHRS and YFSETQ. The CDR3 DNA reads TGCGCCAGCAGCTCCGTCCGACTAGCGGAGCCCCCCCAGTACTTC. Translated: CASSSVRLAEPPQYF.

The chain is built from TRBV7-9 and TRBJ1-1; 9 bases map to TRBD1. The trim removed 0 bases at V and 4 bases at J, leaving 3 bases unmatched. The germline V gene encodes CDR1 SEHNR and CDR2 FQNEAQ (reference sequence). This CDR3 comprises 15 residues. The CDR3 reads CASSLAETGGTEAFF. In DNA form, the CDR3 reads TGTGCCAGCAGCTTAGCCGAGACAGGGGGCACTGAAGCTTTCTTT.

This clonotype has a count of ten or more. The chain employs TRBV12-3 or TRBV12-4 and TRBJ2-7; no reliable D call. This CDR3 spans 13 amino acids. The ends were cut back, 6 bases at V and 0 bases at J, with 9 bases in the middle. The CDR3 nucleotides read TGTGCCAGCAGCGCCGGCCCCTCCTACGAGCAGTACTTC. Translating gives CASSAGPSYEQYF.

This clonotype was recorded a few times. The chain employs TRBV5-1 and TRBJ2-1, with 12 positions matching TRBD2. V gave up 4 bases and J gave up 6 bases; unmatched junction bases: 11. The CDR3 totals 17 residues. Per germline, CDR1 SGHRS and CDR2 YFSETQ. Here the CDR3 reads CASSRGLAGRAGNEQFF. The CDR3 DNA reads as TGCGCCAGCAGCCGAGGACTAGCGGGACGTGCGGGCAATGAGCAGTTCTTC.

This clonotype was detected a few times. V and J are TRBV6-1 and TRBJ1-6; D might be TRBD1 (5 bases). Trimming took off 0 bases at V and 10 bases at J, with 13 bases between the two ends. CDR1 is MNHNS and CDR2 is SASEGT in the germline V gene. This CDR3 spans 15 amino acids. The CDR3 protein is CASSEAGGGGSPLHF. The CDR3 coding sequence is TGTGCCAGCAGTGAAGCTGGGGGTGGTGGATCACCCCTCCACTTT.

The CDR3 reads CASSPQGASNTGELFF. The CDR3 coding sequence is TGTGCCAGCAGCCCGCAGGGGGCGTCTAACACCGGGGAGCTGTTTTTT. The V gene is TRBV7-3, the J gene TRBJ2-2; 8 nucleotides line up with TRBD1. Germline CDR1 SGHTA, CDR2 FQGTGA. Trimming removed 5 bases from V and 2 bases from J; junction bases left unmatched: 7. The CDR3 loop spans 16 amino acids.

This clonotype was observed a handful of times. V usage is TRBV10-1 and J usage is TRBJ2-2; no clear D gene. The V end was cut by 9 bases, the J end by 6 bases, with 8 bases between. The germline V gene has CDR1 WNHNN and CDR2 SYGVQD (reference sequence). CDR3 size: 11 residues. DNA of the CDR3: TGCGCCAGAGTGGGCTCCGGGGAGCTGTTTTTT. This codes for CARVGSGELFF.